The 28 T cell receptor beta chains listed next were all sequenced from one sample in a study of CD4 and CD8 cells across lung adenocarcinoma regions. TCRdb reprocessed the PCR reads via MiXCR and lists one record per CDR3 protein. Of about 23,000 distinct CDR3 sequences detected, roughly half appear once; the ten largest clones hold 20% to 25%. Material for sequencing was CD4+ T cells from the center of a lung tumor. Receptors originate from a male donor with lung adenocarcinoma. The CD4 and CD8 labels of this study may be unreliable.

This clonotype is deemed medium-sized. The chain links TRBV6-1 to TRBJ2-1; 8 nucleotides agree with TRBD2. The last part of the DNA fits TRBJ2-5 better; the J call may be wrong. Germline values: CDR1 MNHNS, CDR2 SASEGT. The CDR3 is 17 residues long. DNA for the CDR3: TGTGCCAGCAGCCGCCCCTGGGGAACGCGGGAGGAAGAGACCCAGTACTTC. Translating gives CASSRPWGTREEETQYF.

Only a few counts were recorded for this clonotype. The chain employs TRBV27 and TRBJ2-6, with D perhaps given as TRBD1 or TRBD2 (5 bases each). The CDR3 covers 15 residues. V lost 3 bases and J lost 3, with 9 bases in between. Germline assignment: CDR1 MNHEY and CDR2 SMNVEV (reference sequence). DNA for the CDR3: TGTGCCAGCAGTTTTCTGGGGGTTGGGGCCAACGTCCTGACTTTC. This translates into CASSFLGVGANVLTF.

Concerning this clonotype: The junction departs from the called germline gene at one end, perhaps through a read error. The V and J genes are TRBV10-2 and TRBJ2-6; a weak D match, TRBD1 (5 bases). Germline lookup yields CDR1 WSHSY and CDR2 SAAADI. This CDR3 region has 13 residues. The CDR3: CATTYPGANDQNF. CDR3 bases: TGCGCCACCACTTATCCTGGGGCCAACGACCAGAACTTC.

This clonotype was picked up many times. CDR3 sequence reads: CASSGTGAFEQYF. The CDR3 DNA follows: TGTGCCAGCAGCGGGACAGGGGCGTTTGAGCAGTACTTC. V and J are TRBV6-1 and TRBJ2-5, with TRBD1 matching over 10 bases. The CDR3 length is 13 residues. With V trimmed by 6 bases and J by 11 bases, 9 bases remained unmatched. Germline V CDR1 and CDR2: MNHNS, SASEGT.

The chain combines TRBV4-1 with TRBJ2-3; TRBD1 or TRBD2 may be the D gene (5 bases each). CDR1 is MGHRA, CDR2 YSYEKL, per germline. V was trimmed by 4 bases and J by 3 bases, leaving 8 bases between them. The CDR3 has 13 amino acids. CDR3: CASSPGRTDTQYF. The CDR3 bases are TGCGCCAGCAGCCCAGGGAGAACAGATACGCAGTATTTT.

About this clonotype itself: One junction end disagrees with the germline gene, perhaps due to a read error. The chain couples TRBV6-2 or TRBV6-3 to TRBJ2-5; weak D call: TRBD2 (5 bases). Per the germline V gene, CDR1 is MNHEY and CDR2 is SVGEGT. This CDR3 comprises 13 residues. The CDR3 sequence is CASSYLAMMKGDF. The CDR3 DNA follows: TGTGCCAGCAGTTACCTAGCTATGATGAAGGGAGACTTC.

As concerns this clonotype: One end of the junction varies from germline; a read error may be responsible. The genes are TRBV6-5 and TRBJ2-2; D might be TRBD1 or TRBD2, each matching 5 bases. CDR3 length: 15 amino acids. Germline V CDR1 and CDR2: MNHEY, SVGAGI. The CDR3 sequence is CASRLQSGIPGDLFF. DNA for the CDR3: TGTGCCAGCAGACTCCAGTCCGGAATTCCCGGGGACCTGTTCTTC.

This clonotype was observed a handful of times. The chain is built from TRBV6-1 and TRBJ2-5; perhaps D is TRBD1 or TRBD2 (5 bases each). Germline CDR1 MNHNS, CDR2 SASEGT. V shed 5 bases and J shed 0 bases, with 10 bases lying between them. CDR3 length equals 14 residues. CDR3: CASSRDPDQETQYF. The CDR3 DNA is TGTGCCAGCAGTCGGGACCCTGACCAAGAGACCCAGTACTTC.

V usage is TRBV11-2 and J usage is TRBJ2-3; the D gene is possibly TRBD2 (5 bases). The J call is uncertain, as TRBJ2-7 better fits the DNA end. The V gene's germline CDR1 is SGHAT and CDR2 FQNNGV. CDR3 length: 13 amino acids. The CDR3, as DNA: TGTGCCAGCAGCTTTTCGGGGTCCAACGAGCAGTACTTC. This encodes CASSFSGSNEQYF.

Many counts were recorded for this clonotype. The rearrangement links TRBV20-1 to TRBJ2-7, with 7 bases identical to TRBD2. Trimming at V came to 3 bases and at J to 2 bases, leaving 4 bases not matched to a gene. The CDR3 runs 13 residues. Germline CDR1 and CDR2: DFQATT and SNEGSKA (reference sequence). CDR3 in DNA: TGCAGTGCTAGGACTAGCAGTGCCTACGAGCAGTACTTC. This encodes CSARTSSAYEQYF.

V is TRBV6-4 and J is TRBJ2-1, with D unclear. This CDR3 spans 11 amino acids. Germline V CDR1 and CDR2: MRHNA, SNTAGT. Deletions cut 10 bases from V and 9 bases from J, with 13 bases between. The DNA for the CDR3 is TGTGCCACCAAATCGAATCTTGAGCAGTTCTTC. This encodes CATKSNLEQFF.

The chain is built from TRBV10-3 and TRBJ2-1; 13 bases fit TRBD2. The CDR3 spans 15 residues. V dropped 10 bases and J dropped 7; count of bases not matched to a gene: 10. Germline V lookup: CDR1 ENHRY, CDR2 SYGVKD. DNA of the CDR3: TGTGCCACGTACAAACCGGGACTAGCGGGAAATGAGCAGTTCTTC. It specifies CATYKPGLAGNEQFF.

This clonotype appeared many times. This chain uses TRBV12-3 or TRBV12-4 with TRBJ2-5, with D perhaps TRBD2 (6 bases). Gene TRBJ2-7 matches the end of the DNA better, so the J call may be wrong. The CDR3 is 12 residues long. The CDR3 DNA reads TGTGCCAGCAAGGGTGGGGGGAACGAGCAGTACTTC. Protein: CASKGGGNEQYF.

The chain joins TRBV6-5 to TRBJ1-2; D is unclear. V lost 6 bases to trimming and J lost 11 bases, with 16 bases between them. This CDR3 is 12 amino acids long. Germline V gene data show CDR1 as MNHEY and CDR2 as SVGAGI. CDR3 sequence reads: CASRLDSFRYTF. The CDR3 DNA reads TGTGCCAGCAGACTCGACTCGTTCCGGTACACCTTC.

The gene calls are TRBV27 and TRBJ2-1; either TRBD1 or TRBD2 may supply D (5 bases each). Gene TRBJ2-5 matches the end of the DNA better, so the J call may be wrong. CDR3 length: 13 amino acids. Per the germline V gene, CDR1 is MNHEY and CDR2 is SMNVEV (reference sequence). In nucleotides, the CDR3 is TGTGCCAGCAGTTTAGGGTCAGGGAGGACCCAGTACTTC. Translated, it gives CASSLGSGRTQYF.

This clonotype was detected only a few times. This chain connects TRBV25-1 to TRBJ2-1, with no clear D. V lost 4 bases and J lost 8, with 9 bases in between. CDR1 and CDR2 from the germline V gene are MGHDK and SYGVNS. This CDR3 is built from 12 residues. CDR3 residues: CASSASGDEQFF. CDR3 sequence (DNA): TGTGCCAGCAGTGCCAGTGGCGATGAGCAGTTCTTC.

J is TRBJ2-3 and V is TRBV6-5; tentative D call: TRBD2 (6 bases). V shed 8 bases and J shed 2 bases, with 20 bases lying between them. The CDR3 has 16 amino acids. Germline assignment: CDR1 MNHEY and CDR2 SVGAGI. The CDR3, as DNA: TGTGCCAGCGGGTACCAGGGCGGGACGGACACAGATACGCAGTATTTT. Residues: CASGYQGGTDTDTQYF.

On this clonotype: Mismatch with germline at one junction end may stem from a read error. The rearrangement uses TRBV6-5 and TRBJ2-3; perhaps D is TRBD1 or TRBD2 (6 bases each). This CDR3 has 15 amino acids. Germline CDR1 is MNHEY and CDR2 is SVGAGI. CDR3 DNA: TGTGCCAGCAGATATAGCGGCAGGGGCCCAGATACGCAGTATTTC. This translates into CASRYSGRGPDTQYF.

This clonotype showed up just once. The rearrangement links TRBV7-8 to TRBJ2-1; 11 bases line up with TRBD2. The J call may be incorrect, as the DNA end agrees better with TRBJ2-7. The CDR3 consists of 18 residues. CDR1 SGHVS and CDR2 FQNEAQ come from the germline V gene. The CDR3 DNA is TGTGCCAGCAGCTTAGCTTTTTCGACTAGCGGGAACAGACACGAGCAGTACTTC. Its translation is CASSLAFSTSGNRHEQYF.

This clonotype was seen many times. The V and J genes are TRBV6-5 and TRBJ1-2; D gene unclear. The CDR3 extends over 15 amino acids. The germline V gene encodes CDR1 MNHEY and CDR2 SVGAGI. The V end lost 0 bases, the J end lost 4 bases, and 12 bases lay between the germline ends. CDR3 bases: TGTGCCAGCAGTTACTCGATATGGGGAGGCTATGGCTACACCTTC. It encodes CASSYSIWGGYGYTF.

Ten or more counts support this clonotype. The chain carries TRBV4-1 and TRBJ2-5, with a possible D match to TRBD2 (6 bases). The CDR3 has 13 amino acids. V shed 8 bases and J shed 4 bases, with 14 bases lying between them. Germline CDR1 MGHRA, CDR2 YSYEKL. CDR3: CASGRLVGETQYF. The DNA of the CDR3 is TGCGCCAGCGGCAGACTAGTGGGAGAGACCCAGTACTTC.

A few counts support this clonotype. This rearrangement joins TRBV20-1 to TRBJ2-1; D might be TRBD2 (6 bases). With the DNA end fitting TRBJ2-7 better, the J assignment may be wrong. There are 16 residues in the CDR3. The germline V gene has CDR1 DFQATT and CDR2 SNEGSKA (reference sequence). The CDR3 region is CSARPQPTGDSYEQYF. Written as DNA, the CDR3 is TGCAGTGCTAGACCCCAACCCACGGGGGACTCCTACGAGCAGTACTTC.

For this clonotype: Mismatch with germline at one junction end may stem from a read error. This chain uses TRBV6-1 with TRBJ2-3, with D perhaps assigned TRBD1 or TRBD2 (5 bases each). The CDR3 spans 13 residues. From germline, CDR1 is MNHNS and CDR2 SASEGT. CDR3 sequence: CASSDGTRDTQYF. CDR3 bases: TGTGCCAGCAGTGATGGGACCAGAGATACGCAGTACTTT.

V is TRBV6-5 and J is TRBJ2-2, with D possibly TRBD2 on 5 matching bases. V was pared by 6 bases and J by 16 bases, with 27 bases between. The CDR3 runs 15 residues. Per the germline V gene, CDR1 is MNHEY and CDR2 is SVGAGI. The CDR3 DNA is TGTGCCAGCAGACTCCAGTCTGGGAGCACAGAGACGCAGTTTTTT. Its translation: CASRLQSGSTETQFF.

By share, this clonotype counts as medium-sized. The CDR3 sequence: CASRTDRDPYGYTF. The CDR3 nucleotides read TGTGCCAGCAGAACCGACAGGGACCCCTATGGCTACACCTTC. The chain couples TRBV6-6 to TRBJ1-2; 7 bases are a match to TRBD1. The CDR3 loop spans 14 amino acids. V was clipped by 6 bases and J by 4 bases; unmatched bases: 8. Germline CDR1 is MNHNY and CDR2 is SVGAGI (reference sequence).

This clonotype was seen at least ten times. V usage is TRBV6-2 or TRBV6-3 and J usage is TRBJ2-7; D may be TRBD2 (5 bases). The CDR3 consists of 13 residues. CDR1 and CDR2 (germline): MNHEY, SVGEGT. The ends were cut back, 6 bases at V and 2 bases at J, with 11 bases in the middle. CDR3 bases: TGTGCCAGCAGGTCCGGACTGACCTACGAGCAGTACTTC. Its protein product is CASRSGLTYEQYF.

This clonotype appeared many times. The CDR3 DNA sequence: TGTGCCAGCAGTCGGGACAGCCATAATTCACCCCTCCACTTT. Its protein product is CASSRDSHNSPLHF. This chain joins TRBV6-1 and TRBJ1-6; 7 nucleotides match TRBD1. V shed 5 bases and J 5 bases; nucleotides not matched to a gene: 3. Germline lookup yields CDR1 MNHNS and CDR2 SASEGT. The CDR3 has 14 amino acids.

V usage is TRBV6-5 and J usage is TRBJ2-2; a weak D match, TRBD2 (7 bases). The CDR3 totals 16 residues. Germline loops: CDR1 MNHEY, CDR2 SVGAGI. Trimming cost V 3 bases and J 12 bases, with 23 bases left between them. The CDR3 region is CASSYHQAGFTGKLFF. The CDR3 bases are TGTGCCAGCAGTTATCACCAAGCGGGGTTTACAGGGAAGCTGTTTTTT.